The 21 T cell receptor beta chains below come from one sample, sequenced in a study of T cell clonality in common variable immunodeficiency. The table came from immunoSEQ multiplex PCR; TCRdb's copy has only in-frame clones and leaves some out. Singletons are absent from the sample, which has tens of thousands of clones. Sequenced material: peripheral blood mononuclear cells. The receptors stem from a person aged 18 to 75 in good health.

This clone appeared many times. The covered CDR3 bases are TGTGCCAGCAGCTTCTCCGGGACTAGCGTAGAT. This gives the protein CASSFSGTSVD. The CDR3, in full, reads CASSFSGTSVDQYF. The genes are TRBV7-8 and TRBJ2-4; 10 bases line up with TRBD2. The read is 3 residues too short to cover the CDR3 end, so that end is filled in from the germline J gene. From germline, CDR1 is SGHVS and CDR2 FQNEAQ. CDR3 length: 14 residues.

This clone was observed a handful of times. The read gets to within 3 residues of the CDR3 end, and the germline J gene fills in the rest. The chain links TRBV19 to TRBJ2-1; no clear D. The CDR3 totals 13 residues. Germline loops: CDR1 LNHDA, CDR2 SQIVND (reference sequence). V lost 8 bases to trimming and J lost 4 bases, with 12 bases between them. Incomplete CDR3 DNA: TGTGCCAGTGCGAAGCTCGCTTACAATGAG. Translating gives CASAKLAYNE. The whole CDR3 reads CASAKLAYNEQFF.

At least ten counts were recorded for this clone. The DNA ends 3 residues before the CDR3 does, and the rest of the CDR3 is filled in from the germline J gene. The V and J genes are TRBV5-1 and TRBJ2-5, with D perhaps assigned TRBD1 or TRBD2 (5 bases each). Per germline, CDR1 SGHRS and CDR2 YFSETQ. The ends were cut back, 3 bases at V and 5 bases at J, with 17 bases in the middle. The CDR3 is 15 residues long. CDR3: CASSYNQGVVETQYF. The part of the CDR3 DNA that was read is TGCGCCAGCAGCTACAACCAGGGAGTTGTGGAGACC.

This clone has a count of ten or more. The read gets to within 3 residues of the CDR3 end, and the germline J gene fills in the rest. The chain is built from TRBV5-5 and TRBJ1-1; D may be TRBD1 (5 bases). This CDR3 comprises 13 residues. V shed 5 bases and J shed 5 bases, with 13 bases lying between them. CDR1 is SGHKS and CDR2 is YYEKEE in the germline V gene (reference sequence). The CDR3 DNA, read in part, is TGTGCCAGCAGATCGTGGGGGGAGACTGAA. Protein sequence: CASRSWGETE. In full, the CDR3 is CASRSWGETEAFF.

This clone was found a few times. The sequenced fragment ends 3 residues before the CDR3 boundary, so the rest is inferred from the germline J gene. The chain carries TRBV7-8 and TRBJ1-2, with TRBD1 matching 7 bases. The junction had 5 bases not matched to a gene; V was cut back by 4 bases and J by 6 bases. The CDR3 spans 13 residues. Per the germline V gene, CDR1 is SGHVS and CDR2 is FQNEAQ. CDR3 sequence reads: CASSYDRADGYTF. The CDR3 bases that were read are TGTGCCAGCAGCTATGACAGGGCGGATGGC.

This clone has a count of ten or more. The read terminates 3 residues before the CDR3 end, so the remaining end is supplied by the germline J gene. This chain uses TRBV7-6 with TRBJ2-1, with a weak D call TRBD2 (5 bases). Germline V gene data show CDR1 as SGHVS and CDR2 as FNYEAQ. Trimming removed 8 bases at V and 7 bases at J, with 15 bases between. The CDR3 is 13 amino acids. The CDR3 here is CASRGSAMNEQFF. The part of the CDR3 DNA that was read is TGTGCCAGCCGCGGTAGCGCAATGAATGAG.

There are many counts of this clone. The read terminates 3 residues ahead of where the CDR3 ends, so the germline J gene completes it. V usage is TRBV29-1 and J usage is TRBJ2-2; 9 bases match TRBD2. After removal of 2 bases from V and 6 bases from J, the junction contained 10 bases not matched to a gene. The CDR3 extends over 16 amino acids. Germline V lookup: CDR1 SQVTM, CDR2 ANQGSEA. CDR3 in amino acids: CSVELGAAGGPGELFF. The CDR3 bases that were read are TGCAGCGTTGAATTGGGGGCGGCGGGGGGGCCCGGGGAG.

This clone came up many times. The read ends 3 residues early relative to the CDR3; the germline J gene fills the gap. The rearrangement links TRBV23-1 to TRBJ1-2; D is possibly TRBD1 (6 bases). TRBV23-1 is recorded as an ORF, its role being uncertain. Trimming shortened V by 4 bases and J by 0 bases, and 18 bases separated the two germline ends. The CDR3 covers 17 residues. The CDR3 reads CASSRNGYRAPNYGYTF. CDR3 bases read: TGCGCCAGCAGTCGAAATGGGTACAGGGCCCCTAACTATGGC.

This clone appeared many times. The CDR3 end is not reached by the read, which stops 3 residues before it; the germline J gene fills it in. The rearrangement uses TRBV20-1 and TRBJ1-1, with 8 bases identical to TRBD1. V lost 6 bases and J lost 1; bases outside the gene matches: 10. Per the germline V gene, CDR1 is DFQATT and CDR2 is SNEGSKA (reference sequence). The CDR3 loop spans 15 amino acids. CDR3 DNA (partial): TGCAGTGCACTCGACAGGGGTGGTGGGAACACTGAA. This encodes CSALDRGGGNTE. The CDR3 as a whole reads CSALDRGGGNTEAFF.

At least ten counts were recorded for this clone. The CDR3 goes on 3 residues after the read ends, and that part is filled in from the germline J gene. The gene calls are TRBV20-1 and TRBJ2-1; a possible D gene is TRBD1 (5 bases). V lost 4 bases, J lost 6 bases, and 10 bases lay in between. Germline values: CDR1 DFQATT, CDR2 SNEGSKA (reference sequence). This CDR3 has 12 residues. CDR3 bases read: TGCAGTGCTACTAGGACAAGCAATGAG. Amino acids: CSATRTSNE. In full, the CDR3 reads CSATRTSNEQFF.

This clone was seen ten or more times. The missing CDR3 end, 3 residues past where the read stops, is filled in from the germline J gene. V usage is TRBV19 and J usage is TRBJ1-1; possible D gene TRBD1, 6 bases. Looked up from germline, CDR1 is LNHDA and CDR2 is SQIVND (reference sequence). CDR3 length: 15 residues. Incomplete CDR3 DNA: TGTGCCAGTAGTATAAGGGCCACAGGGAAAAATTGG. Translated: CASSIRATGKNW. From start to end, the CDR3 is CASSIRATGKNWAFF.

This clone appeared many times. The read ends 3 residues shy of where the CDR3 ends; the end is completed using the germline J gene. The gene calls are TRBV14 and TRBJ2-7, with D unresolved. Trimming took off 3 bases at V and 4 bases at J, with 7 bases between the two ends. This CDR3 contains 12 residues. The V gene's germline CDR1 is SGHDN and CDR2 FVKESK. This CDR3 reads CASSQRIYEQYF. The covered CDR3 bases are TGTGCCAGCAGCCAGCGGATTTACGAG.

This clone was counted many times. The read terminates 3 residues ahead of where the CDR3 ends, so the germline J gene completes it. This chain connects TRBV11-2 to TRBJ1-1; D call uncertain. Germline CDR1 is SGHAT and CDR2 is FQNNGV. V was pared by 2 bases and J by 6 bases, with 10 bases between. The CDR3 consists of 13 residues. Here the CDR3 reads CASSLYQASEAFF. The CDR3 bases that were read are TGTGCCAGCAGCTTATACCAGGCTTCTGAA.

This clone was recorded at least ten times. The CDR3 is cut off 3 residues early in the read; its end comes from the germline J gene. J is TRBJ1-1 and V is TRBV5-4, with a weak D call TRBD1 (6 bases). The CDR3 has 14 residues. Germline values: CDR1 SGHNT, CDR2 YYREEE (reference sequence). Trimming pared 0 bases from V and 4 bases from J, leaving 10 bases between. The sequenced part of the CDR3 DNA is TGTGCCAGCAGCTTGGAACAGGGAGGCACTGAA. Translated: CASSLEQGGTE. The entire CDR3 sequence reads CASSLEQGGTEAFF.

In its sample, this clone was seen many times. The CDR3 extends 3 residues past the end of the read, so its final part is completed from the germline J gene. The chain links TRBV5-6 to TRBJ1-6, with 7 bases fitting TRBD1. Trimming took 5 bases from V and 6 from J; bases not matched to a gene: 5. The length of the CDR3 is 14 residues. The germline V gene encodes CDR1 SGHDT and CDR2 YYEEEE. The sequenced part of the CDR3 DNA is TGTGCCAGCAGTCCGGGGACAGCTAATTCACCC. Translation: CASSPGTANSP. The full CDR3 sequence reads CASSPGTANSPLHF.

This clone occurred many times. Read coverage stops 3 residues before the CDR3 terminus; the germline J gene supplies the remainder. The genes are TRBV2 and TRBJ1-4, with a weak D call TRBD1 (5 bases). Germline lookup yields CDR1 SNHLY and CDR2 FYNNEI. The CDR3 contains 15 residues. Between the trimmed V and J ends, which lost 7 bases and 7 bases, there was a span of 19 bases. The CDR3 DNA, read in part, is TGTGCCAGCACCCCAGACAGTCGGGGGAGTGAAAAA. Protein sequence: CASTPDSRGSEK. The CDR3 reads in full as CASTPDSRGSEKLFF.

This clone showed up many times. The CDR3 end falls 3 residues outside the read, so it is completed with the germline J gene. V gene TRBV11-2 combines with J gene TRBJ1-2; TRBD1 matches at 10 bases. The CDR3 is 15 amino acids. Germline CDR1 SGHAT, CDR2 FQNNGV. The covered CDR3 bases are TGTGCCAGCAGCTTAGACCCCGGGACAGGGGATCGC. It specifies CASSLDPGTGDR. In full, the CDR3 is CASSLDPGTGDRYTF.

Comment on this clone: A much larger clonotype is one base distant, so this may be a read error. The same CDR3 is also encoded by other DNA sequences in this sample. The CDR3 bases that were read are TGTGCCTGGAGTCGGGGGAACACA. This codes for CAWSRGNT. The whole CDR3 sequence reads CAWSRGNTIYF. The chain is built from TRBV30 and TRBJ1-3, with a tentative D call TRBD1 (5 bases). The read is 3 residues too short to cover the CDR3 end, so that end is filled in from the germline J gene. The CDR3 spans 11 residues. CDR1 and CDR2 from the germline V gene are GTSNPN and SVGIG (reference sequence).

This clone occurred many times. The observed sequence ends 3 residues before the CDR3 terminus, with the missing tail filled in from the germline J gene. The V call is TRBV5-1, the J call TRBJ2-7; 11 bases line up with TRBD2. The ends lost 5 bases at V and 5 bases at J; junction bases unmatched: 6. This CDR3 contains 14 residues. Germline CDR1 and CDR2: SGHRS and YFSETQ. The DNA read from the CDR3 is TGCGCCAGCAGTGAACTAGCGGGGGTTAACGAG. Translation gives CASSELAGVNE. The whole CDR3 sequence is CASSELAGVNEQYF.

This clone was seen repeatedly, ten times or more. The CDR3 extends 3 residues past the end of the read, so its final part is completed from the germline J gene. The chain links TRBV7-8 to TRBJ2-1; 13 positions agree with TRBD2. Germline values: CDR1 SGHVS, CDR2 FQNEAQ. V was clipped by 4 bases and J by 8 bases; unmatched bases: 5. CDR3 size: 15 residues. The sequenced CDR3 bases are TGTGCCAGCAGCTACGGACTAGCGGGGGATCATGAG. The encoded protein is CASSYGLAGDHE. The whole CDR3 protein reads CASSYGLAGDHEQFF.

This clone was counted many times. With the read ending 3 residues before the CDR3 end, the germline J gene is used to fill in that end. The chain is built from TRBV5-1 and TRBJ1-6, with 10 positions matching TRBD1. The J segment lost 10 bases and the V segment lost 3 bases, leaving 7 bases of the junction unmatched. The CDR3 totals 15 residues. Germline CDR1 and CDR2: SGHRS and YFSETQ. CDR3 sequence reads: CASSSTTGGRSPLHF. Partial CDR3 DNA: TGCGCCAGCAGCTCGACGACAGGGGGCAGGTCACCC. The full variable domain, its missing parts supplied by reference TRBV5-1 and TRBJ1-6, is KAGVTQTPRYLIKTRGQQVTLSCSPISGHRSVSWYQQTPGQGLQFLFEYFSETQRNKGNFPGRFSGRQFSNSRSEMNVSTLELGDSALYLCASSSTTGGRSPLHFGNGTRLTVT.